By its share, the clone carrying this T cell receptor beta chain is medium-sized (0.01 to 0.1%). The data belong to a study of OX40 agonist ivuxolimab in advanced cancers. Generated by immunoSEQ multiplex PCR, the TCRdb table keeps only in-frame clones and is missing some. Among 5,000 to 6,500 clones, 60% to 85% were seen once, and the ten largest hold around 60%. There are 15 residues in the CDR3. The germline V gene has CDR1 MDHEN and CDR2 SYDVKM. The germline V and J ends were trimmed by 3 bases and 0 bases, with 9 bases remaining between them. This sample comprised CD4+ or CD8+ T cells sorted from blood, obtained in a trial of the OX40 agonist ivuxolimab. This chain uses TRBV28 with TRBJ2-1; D is perhaps TRBD2 (6 bases). The origin of this receptor is an adult with an advanced solid tumor such as melanoma, head and neck, liver or kidney cancer. The CDR3 reads CASSFAGNSYNEQFF. The CDR3 coding sequence is TGTGCCAGCAGTTTCGCGGGGAACTCCTACAATGAGCAGTTCTTC.